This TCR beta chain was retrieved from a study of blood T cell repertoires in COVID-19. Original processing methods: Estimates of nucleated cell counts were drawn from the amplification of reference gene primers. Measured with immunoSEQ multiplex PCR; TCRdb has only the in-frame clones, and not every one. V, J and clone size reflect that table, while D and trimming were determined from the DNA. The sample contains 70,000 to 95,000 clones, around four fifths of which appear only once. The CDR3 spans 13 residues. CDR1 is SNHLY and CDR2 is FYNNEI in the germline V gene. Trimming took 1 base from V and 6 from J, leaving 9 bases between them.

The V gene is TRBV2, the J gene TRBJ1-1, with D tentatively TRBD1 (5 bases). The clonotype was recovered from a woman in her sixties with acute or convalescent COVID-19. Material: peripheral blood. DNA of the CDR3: TGTGCCAGCAGTGAAGAGACAGAAGCTGAAGCTTTCTTT. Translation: CASSEETEAEAFF.